This entry lists 9 T cell receptor beta chains sequenced from one sample in a study of regulatory T cells in long-lasting Graves disease. To make TCR beta libraries, researchers used iRepertoire HTBI primers and Arm-PCR of CDR3 regions. Via MiXCR, TCRdb re-called the multiplex PCR reads, giving one row per CDR3 protein. Here the sample spans 620,000 or so distinct CDR3 sequences, 16% being singletons. Indicated time point: newly diagnosed GD, antithyroid drugs for less than 3 months. From PBMCs, RNA was extracted and then used to make the TCR library. These same data were also listed under a study on T cells in Graves' hyperthyroidism and ophthalmopathy.

Sequencing was performed on peripheral blood mononuclear cells (PBMCs), taken at new diagnosis, from a patient treated with antithyroid drugs. The receptors come from a woman aged 25 to 39 with Graves disease.

This clonotype was recorded many times. The rearrangement uses TRBV28 and TRBJ2-1, with a possible D match to TRBD2 (5 bases). The CDR3 covers 15 residues. V gave up 6 bases and J gave up 1 base, with 13 bases separating them. From germline, CDR1 is MDHEN and CDR2 SYDVKM. In DNA, the CDR3 is TGTGCCAGCAGCCTCAAGCGGCAGTCCTACAATGAGCAGTTCTTC. Translation: CASSLKRQSYNEQFF. Full variable domain (missing parts from reference TRBV28 and TRBJ2-1): DVKVTQSSRYLVKRTGEKVFLECVQDMDHENMFWYRQDPGLGLRLIYFSYDVKMKEKGDIPEGYSVSREKKERFSLILESASTNQTSMYLCASSLKRQSYNEQFFGPGTRLTVL.

The chain joins TRBV11-2 to TRBJ2-1, with D possibly TRBD2 on 6 matching bases. The CDR3 extends over 16 amino acids. Germline loops: CDR1 SGHAT, CDR2 FQNNGV. Trimming shortened V by 1 base and J by 7 bases, and 17 bases separated the two germline ends. Here the CDR3 DNA reads TGTGCCAGCAGCTTAGGCCCGGCGGGATATCGGAATGAGCAGTTCTTC. Encoded protein: CASSLGPAGYRNEQFF.

This clonotype was recorded many times. The chain links TRBV24-1 to TRBJ2-3, with D possibly being TRBD1 or TRBD2 (5 bases each). Germline lookup yields CDR1 KGHDR and CDR2 SFDVKD. This CDR3 is 14 amino acids long. V lost 0 bases, J lost 4 bases, and 7 bases lay in between. The CDR3 region has the DNA TGTGCCACCAGTGATTTGCAGGGAGCAGATACGCAGTATTTT. Amino acids: CATSDLQGADTQYF.

This clonotype was observed a few times. The CDR3 sequence: CASSQDWANSPLHF. The CDR3 DNA sequence: TGTGCCAGCAGCCAAGATTGGGCCAATTCACCCCTCCACTTT. The genes are TRBV3-1 and TRBJ1-6; D is undetermined. The germline V gene encodes CDR1 LGHDT and CDR2 YNNKEL (reference sequence). The V end was cut by 0 bases, the J end by 7 bases, with 7 bases between. This CDR3 has 14 residues.

This clonotype was counted ten times or more. The rearrangement joins TRBV10-2 to TRBJ1-5; 7 bases match TRBD1. The CDR3 is made up of 13 amino acids. The germline V gene has CDR1 WSHSY and CDR2 SAAADI. Losses at the gene ends were 9 bases for V and 3 bases for J; bases not matched to a gene: 5. The CDR3 sequence is CASTGDHNQPQHF. The DNA of the CDR3 is TGCGCCAGTACAGGGGACCACAATCAGCCCCAGCATTTT.

This rearrangement joins TRBV13 to TRBJ2-1; TRBD2 agrees at 14 bases. The V gene end was trimmed by 5 bases and the J gene end by 11 bases; junction bases not matched to a gene: 11. Germline V gene sequence: CDR1 PRHDT, CDR2 FYEKMQ (reference sequence). This CDR3 spans 16 amino acids. The CDR3 region is CASSIYGGLAGDKQFF. The DNA for the CDR3 is TGTGCCAGCAGCATATACGGGGGACTAGCGGGAGATAAGCAGTTCTTC.

The chain carries TRBV20-1 and TRBJ1-6; 7 nucleotides match TRBD1. The CDR3 contains 15 residues. The V segment lost 5 bases and the J segment 9 bases; nucleotides outside the gene matches: 13. Germline-derived CDR1 and CDR2 are DFQATT and SNEGSKA (reference sequence). The CDR3 loop reads CSAEEQGGGSSPLHF. The CDR3, as DNA: TGCAGTGCTGAGGAGCAGGGGGGCGGATCTTCACCCCTCCACTTT.

The sample holds many counts of this clonotype. The rearrangement links TRBV6-4 to TRBJ1-1; no clear D. The CDR3 contains 13 residues. Trimming removed 2 bases at V and 1 base at J, with 5 bases between. CDR1 is MRHNA, CDR2 SNTAGT, per germline. The CDR3 DNA follows: TGTGCCAGCAGTGACCAGGCGAACACTGAAGCTTTCTTT. Translating it yields CASSDQANTEAFF.

In the case of this clonotype: A clone one base away is much larger, so this may be a read error. This sequence joins TRBV28 and TRBJ1-6; TRBD1 matches 11 bases. Germline V CDR1 and CDR2: MDHEN, SYDVKM. The CDR3 runs to 16 residues. This CDR3 reads CVSSLDRGPFDSPLHF. The CDR3 nucleotides read TGTGTCAGCAGTCTGGACAGGGGGCCTTTTGATTCACCCCTCCACTTT.